The clone carrying this T cell receptor beta chain was recorded only once. The target antigen is unknown. The study ran its PCR with 60 Vbeta and 13 Jbeta primers. Method: immunoSEQ multiplex PCR; TCRdb's copy keeps in-frame clones and lacks some. The data show roughly 200,000 clones, around three quarters seen once. The sample comes from a study of cytomegalovirus exposure and HLA in healthy donors. On the study more broadly: There were approximately 81 million unique TCRs (from HLA-typed donors) in an early data release. Study-level results: In an earlier analysis, most TCR beta V segments were productive about 87% or about 30% of the time. As immune exposure information, only CMV serostatus was available. TCR association rates varied by HLA locus in a later analysis, with DRB1 highest and HLA-C lowest.

CDR1 SGHVS and CDR2 FNYEAQ come from the germline V gene. With 4 bases removed from V and 5 bases from J, the gap between germline ends came to 14 bases. This CDR3 contains 14 residues. This sequence was found in a man between 25 and 39 years old in good health and CMV-seronegative. This chain uses TRBV7-6 with TRBJ2-5; D gene unclear. Sequencing was performed on PBMCs. Written as DNA, the CDR3 is TGTGCCAGCAGCTCCGATCCCAGGTGGGAGACCCAGTACTTC. Translated, it gives CASSSDPRWETQYF.